The 26 T cell receptor beta chains listed next were all sequenced from one sample in a study of shared clonotypes between healthy human individuals (dated by TCRdb to 2018 to 2020). Library generation was performed with the immunoSEQ multiplex PCR assay. Entries here come from immuneACCESS through TCRdb and include only in-frame sequences with V and J called. Some clones fail to appear in such tables; in the studies checked, an unresolved V gene covers under half of the shortfall, and the cause of the remainder is unknown. The sample has approximately 2.3 million clones on record, approximately 95% of them singletons. Together, the top ten hold roughly 0.36% of the sample. The sample comprised naive CD4+ T cells from PBMCs. The sample's cell subset or site, from its label and the paper: CD45RA+ positively selected. The origin of the receptors is a man aged 18 to 35 in good health. Some clones in this sample may be carry-over from other donors' samples.

The chain joins TRBV28 to TRBJ2-1; 8 positions match TRBD2. V dropped 5 bases and J dropped 9; count of bases not matched to a gene: 6. The germline V gene has CDR1 MDHEN and CDR2 SYDVKM. The CDR3 is 13 amino acids. As DNA, the CDR3 is TGTGCCAGCAGTGGTCGGGAGGGGGTTGAGCAGTTCTTC. Translated: CASSGREGVEQFF.

The gene calls are TRBV5-1 and TRBJ1-2; 7 positions match TRBD1. Trimming at V came to 0 bases and at J to 5 bases, leaving 4 bases not matched to a gene. This CDR3 comprises 14 residues. In germline, CDR1 is SGHRS, CDR2 YFSETQ. The CDR3 DNA is TGCGCCAGCAGCTTGGTGGGACAGCAGTATGGCTACACCTTC. This sequence encodes CASSLVGQQYGYTF. The variable domain in full, with the rest retrieved from reference TRBV5-1 and TRBJ1-2, is KAGVTQTPRYLIKTRGQQVTLSCSPISGHRSVSWYQQTPGQGLQFLFEYFSETQRNKGNFPGRFSGRQFSNSRSEMNVSTLELGDSALYLCASSLVGQQYGYTFGSGTRLTVV.

The chain employs TRBV6-6 and TRBJ1-5; 8 bases map to TRBD1. CDR3 length: 16 amino acids. Germline V gene lookup returns CDR1 MNHNY and CDR2 SVGAGI (reference sequence). The ends lost 4 bases at V and 1 base at J; junction bases unmatched: 6. Here the CDR3 DNA reads TGTGCCAGCAGTTCAGACAGGGGACAGAGCAATCAGCCCCAGCATTTT. It translates to CASSSDRGQSNQPQHF.

A single count supports this clone. The rearrangement joins TRBV5-4 to TRBJ2-3; 7 bases are a match to TRBD1. The V segment lost 4 bases and the J segment 2 bases; nucleotides outside the gene matches: 4. The V gene's germline CDR1 is SGHNT and CDR2 YYREEE (reference sequence). This CDR3 contains 14 residues. CDR3 residues: CASSRDSNTDTQYF. CDR3 sequence (DNA): TGTGCCAGCAGCAGGGACAGTAACACAGATACGCAGTATTTT.

The genes are TRBV6-5 and TRBJ1-4, with unresolved D. CDR3 length: 13 amino acids. V lost 0 bases and J lost 8, with 7 bases in between. In germline, CDR1 is MNHEY, CDR2 SVGAGI. The CDR3 protein is CASSYSAAEKLFF. CDR3 coding DNA: TGTGCCAGCAGTTACTCTGCGGCCGAAAAACTGTTTTTT.

The V gene is TRBV28, the J gene TRBJ2-5; the match to TRBD1 covers 7 bases. The CDR3 contains 16 residues. The V segment lost 4 bases and the J segment 2 bases; nucleotides outside the gene matches: 10. Germline lookup yields CDR1 MDHEN and CDR2 SYDVKM. Written as DNA, the CDR3 is TGTGCCAGCAGTTCGTCCAGGGACAGCCTACAAGAGACCCAGTACTTC. Amino acid sequence: CASSSSRDSLQETQYF.

The CDR3 DNA sequence: TGTGCCAGCAGTGAATCCCAGGGAAGCTCTGGAAACACCATATATTTT. Translating it yields CASSESQGSSGNTIYF. V gene TRBV6-1 combines with J gene TRBJ1-3; weak D call: TRBD1 (5 bases). CDR3 length: 16 residues. Germline values: CDR1 MNHNS, CDR2 SASEGT. V gave up 2 bases and J gave up 0 bases, with 11 bases separating them.

The genes are TRBV5-1 and TRBJ1-1, with unresolved D. The V end lost 5 bases, the J end lost 1 base, and 9 bases lay between the germline ends. The germline V gene has CDR1 SGHRS and CDR2 YFSETQ. The CDR3 is 13 amino acids. The CDR3 nucleotides are TGCGCCAGCAGGACTGAGTCGAACACTGAAGCTTTCTTT. This codes for CASRTESNTEAFF. Full variable domain (missing parts from reference TRBV5-1 and TRBJ1-1): KAGVTQTPRYLIKTRGQQVTLSCSPISGHRSVSWYQQTPGQGLQFLFEYFSETQRNKGNFPGRFSGRQFSNSRSEMNVSTLELGDSALYLCASRTESNTEAFFGQGTRLTVV.

This clone was found once. The V gene is TRBV11-3, the J gene TRBJ2-5, with D tentatively TRBD1 (6 bases). V lost 5 bases to trimming and J lost 3 bases, with 13 bases between them. From germline, CDR1 is SGHNT and CDR2 YENEEA. The CDR3 loop spans 14 amino acids. The CDR3 loop reads CASSPNRAEETQYF. DNA of the CDR3: TGTGCCAGCAGCCCCAACAGGGCCGAAGAGACCCAGTACTTC.

The chain carries TRBV11-1 and TRBJ2-3; TRBD2 agrees at 8 bases. Germline trimming cut 7 bases from V and 6 bases from J; bases unmatched to any gene: 12. Germline CDR1 and CDR2: SGHAT and FQDESV (reference sequence). The CDR3 loop spans 15 amino acids. The CDR3 spells CASTHPGGARDTQYF. For the CDR3, the DNA is TGTGCCAGCACCCACCCCGGGGGGGCTCGTGATACGCAGTATTTT.

This chain joins TRBV4-1 and TRBJ2-1, with D tentatively TRBD2 (7 bases). V was pared by 7 bases and J by 2 bases, with 18 bases between. Germline assignment: CDR1 MGHRA and CDR2 YSYEKL. The CDR3 is 16 residues long. CDR3 nucleotides: TGCGCCAGCAATCAGGGGCCGGGAGGTGCCTACAATGAGCAGTTCTTC. Translation gives CASNQGPGGAYNEQFF.

Concerning this clone itself: This specimen includes other DNA sequences encoding the same CDR3. The rearrangement links TRBV5-1 to TRBJ1-1; the D gene is possibly TRBD1 (6 bases). Germline values: CDR1 SGHRS, CDR2 YFSETQ. There are 13 residues in the CDR3. The V and J ends lost 5 bases and 3 bases respectively, with 11 bases between them. CDR3 coding DNA: TGCGCCAGCAGTTTAGACAGGTACACTGAAGCTTTCTTT. This sequence encodes CASSLDRYTEAFF.

J is TRBJ2-3 and V is TRBV28, with TRBD1 matching over 9 bases. Per the germline V gene, CDR1 is MDHEN and CDR2 is SYDVKM. V was clipped by 6 bases and J by 6 bases; unmatched bases: 7. The length of the CDR3 is 14 residues. Written as DNA, the CDR3 is TGTGCCAGCAGGGGGACAGGGTACACTGATACGCAGTATTTT. Protein sequence: CASRGTGYTDTQYF.

V gene TRBV5-4 combines with J gene TRBJ2-5, with D possibly matching TRBD1 (6 bases). The CDR3 has 15 amino acids. V was shortened by 4 bases and J by 4 bases, with 17 bases between the two germline ends. Germline assignment: CDR1 SGHNT and CDR2 YYREEE (reference sequence). The CDR3: CASSPGDTLAETQYF. CDR3 sequence (DNA): TGTGCCAGCAGCCCTGGGGACACCCTGGCAGAGACCCAGTACTTC.

V gene TRBV4-1 combines with J gene TRBJ2-7, with 7 nucleotides matching TRBD1. Trimming took 0 bases from V and 6 from J; bases not matched to a gene: 5. The CDR3 loop spans 14 amino acids. Germline V gene sequence: CDR1 MGHRA, CDR2 YSYEKL. This chain's CDR3 is CASSQDLRGPEQYF. CDR3 DNA: TGCGCCAGCAGCCAAGATCTGAGGGGGCCCGAGCAGTACTTC.

The chain couples TRBV7-6 to TRBJ2-7; 11 bases line up with TRBD2. The germline CDR1 and CDR2 sequences are SGHVS and FNYEAQ. The CDR3 runs to 15 residues. With V trimmed by 4 bases and J by 3 bases, 5 bases remained unmatched. The CDR3 DNA reads TGTGCCAGCAGCTCAACTAGCGGGAGTCTCTACGAGCAGTACTTC. Translating it yields CASSSTSGSLYEQYF.

The genes are TRBV5-1 and TRBJ2-5; possibly TRBD1 or TRBD2 for D (5 bases each). Germline CDR1 SGHRS, CDR2 YFSETQ. CDR3 length: 15 amino acids. The V end was cut by 4 bases, the J end by 2 bases, with 15 bases between. The CDR3 protein is CASSPAGRQQETQYF. CDR3 nucleotides: TGCGCCAGCAGCCCGGCGGGTAGACAGCAAGAGACCCAGTACTTC.

This chain joins TRBV7-9 and TRBJ1-5; D might be TRBD1 (5 bases). Per germline, CDR1 SEHNR and CDR2 FQNEAQ (reference sequence). Trimming took 0 bases from V and 3 from J, leaving 12 bases between them. There are 16 residues in the CDR3. DNA of the CDR3: TGTGCCAGCAGCTTAGCCAGAGGGGTGTACAATCAGCCCCAGCATTTT. Translation: CASSLARGVYNQPQHF.

The rearrangement uses TRBV9 and TRBJ2-5, with 7 positions matching TRBD2. CDR1 is SGDLS and CDR2 is YYNGEE in the germline V gene. Germline trimming cut 6 bases from V and 5 bases from J; bases unmatched to any gene: 10. The CDR3 is 14 amino acids. CDR3 nucleotide sequence: TGTGCCAGCAACGTCAGCCTGGGGGGGGAGACCCAGTACTTC. This encodes CASNVSLGGETQYF.

The V call is TRBV5-1, the J call TRBJ1-5; no definite D call. Germline V gives CDR1 SGHRS, CDR2 YFSETQ. V shed 1 base and J shed 0 bases, with 8 bases lying between them. The length of the CDR3 is 15 residues. CDR3 region: CASSLKDDSNQPQHF. The DNA of the CDR3 is TGCGCCAGCAGCTTGAAAGATGATAGCAATCAGCCCCAGCATTTT.

The chain joins TRBV28 to TRBJ1-4; the D gene is possibly TRBD1 (5 bases). CDR3 length equals 18 residues. Germline assignment: CDR1 MDHEN and CDR2 SYDVKM. Between the trimmed V and J ends, which lost 2 bases and 3 bases, there was a span of 19 bases. As DNA, the CDR3 is TGTGCCAGCAGTTTAGGGGACTCTCCAACCGGAGCTAATGAAAAACTGTTTTTT. Protein: CASSLGDSPTGANEKLFF.

The chain is built from TRBV27 and TRBJ2-7, with TRBD1 matching 10 bases. Unmatched junction bases numbered 11, after V lost 5 bases and J lost 7 bases. The CDR3 has 15 residues. Germline-derived CDR1 and CDR2 are MNHEY and SMNVEV (reference sequence). The CDR3 nucleotides are TGTGCCAGCAGTCCCGTCCGGGACAGGGGAAGGGAGCAGTACTTC. As protein: CASSPVRDRGREQYF.

To note about this clone: The same CDR3 can be traced to other DNA sequences in this sample. The V call is TRBV9, the J call TRBJ2-3, with TRBD1 identical over 7 bases. This CDR3 has 14 amino acids. Unmatched junction bases numbered 1, after V lost 3 bases and J lost 0 bases. Germline V gene data show CDR1 as SGDLS and CDR2 as YYNGEE. The CDR3 DNA follows: TGTGCCAGCAGCGACAGGGGAAGCACAGATACGCAGTATTTT. Translated, it gives CASSDRGSTDTQYF.

The chain couples TRBV7-9 to TRBJ2-5; tentatively, D is TRBD2 (6 bases). Trimming took off 5 bases at V and 7 bases at J, with 20 bases between the two ends. The CDR3 covers 15 residues. The V gene's germline CDR1 is SEHNR and CDR2 FQNEAQ (reference sequence). The CDR3 DNA is TGTGCCAGCAGCCCGGAAGGGACTGTGCAGGGGACCCAGTACTTC. Protein sequence: CASSPEGTVQGTQYF.

The rearrangement links TRBV18 to TRBJ1-2; maybe TRBD1 (5 bases). The CDR3 is 14 amino acids. Deletions cut 0 bases from V and 9 bases from J, with 14 bases between. Germline V gene sequence: CDR1 KGHSH, CDR2 LQKENI. DNA for the CDR3: TGTGCCAGCTCACCACCGGGACCCACGATGCGCTACACCTTC. Translated: CASSPPGPTMRYTF.

The V gene is TRBV23-1, the J gene TRBJ1-2; TRBD1 might be the D (5 bases). TRBV23-1 is reported as an ORF; its role is uncertain. Trimming cost V 10 bases and J 7 bases, with 25 bases left between them. CDR3 length equals 15 residues. CDR3 sequence reads: CATQGSRPTTIGYTF. The CDR3 DNA reads TGCGCCACGCAGGGATCTCGACCTACAACAATTGGCTACACCTTC.